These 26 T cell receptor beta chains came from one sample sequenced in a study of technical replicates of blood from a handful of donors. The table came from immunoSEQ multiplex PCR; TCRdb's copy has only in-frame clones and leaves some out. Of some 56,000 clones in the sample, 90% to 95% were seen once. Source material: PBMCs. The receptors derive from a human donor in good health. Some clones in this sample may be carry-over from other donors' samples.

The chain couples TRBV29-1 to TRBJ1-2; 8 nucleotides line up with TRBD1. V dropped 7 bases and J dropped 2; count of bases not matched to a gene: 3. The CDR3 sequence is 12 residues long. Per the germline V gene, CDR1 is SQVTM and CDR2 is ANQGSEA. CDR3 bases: TGCAGCGCCCGGACAGGGAACTATGGCTACACCTTC. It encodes CSARTGNYGYTF.

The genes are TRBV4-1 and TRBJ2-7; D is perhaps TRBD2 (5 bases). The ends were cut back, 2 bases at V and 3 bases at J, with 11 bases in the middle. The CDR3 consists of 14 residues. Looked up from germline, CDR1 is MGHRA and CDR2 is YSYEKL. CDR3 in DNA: TGCGCCAGCAGCCAATACGGGAAAGACTACGAGCAGTACTTC. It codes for CASSQYGKDYEQYF.

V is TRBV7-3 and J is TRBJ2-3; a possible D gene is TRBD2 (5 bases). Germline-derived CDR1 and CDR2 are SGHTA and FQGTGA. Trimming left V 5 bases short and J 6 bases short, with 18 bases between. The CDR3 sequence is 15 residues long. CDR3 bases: TGTGCCAGCAGCCCCAGCTGGGCGGGTGTGGATACGCAGTATTTT. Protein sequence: CASSPSWAGVDTQYF. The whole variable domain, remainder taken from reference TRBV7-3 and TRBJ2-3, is GAGVSQTPSNKVTEKGKYVELRCDPISGHTALYWYRQSLGQGPEFLIYFQGTGAADDSGLPNDRFFAVRPEGSVSTLKIQRTERGDSAVYLCASSPSWAGVDTQYFGPGTRLTVL.

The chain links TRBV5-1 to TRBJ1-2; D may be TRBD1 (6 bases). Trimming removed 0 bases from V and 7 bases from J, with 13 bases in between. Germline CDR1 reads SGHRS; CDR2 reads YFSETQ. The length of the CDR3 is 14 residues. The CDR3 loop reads CASSLAYGGPGYTF. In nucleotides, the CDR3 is TGCGCCAGCAGCTTGGCCTACGGGGGGCCTGGCTACACCTTC. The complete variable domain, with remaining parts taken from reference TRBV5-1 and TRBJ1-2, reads KAGVTQTPRYLIKTRGQQVTLSCSPISGHRSVSWYQQTPGQGLQFLFEYFSETQRNKGNFPGRFSGRQFSNSRSEMNVSTLELGDSALYLCASSLAYGGPGYTFGSGTRLTVV.

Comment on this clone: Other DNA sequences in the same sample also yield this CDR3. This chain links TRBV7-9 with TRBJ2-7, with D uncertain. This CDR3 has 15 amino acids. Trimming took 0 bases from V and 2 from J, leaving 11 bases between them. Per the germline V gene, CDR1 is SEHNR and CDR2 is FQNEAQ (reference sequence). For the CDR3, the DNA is TGTGCCAGCAGCTTAGCGTCCGGTACGACCTACGAGCAGTACTTC. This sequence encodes CASSLASGTTYEQYF.

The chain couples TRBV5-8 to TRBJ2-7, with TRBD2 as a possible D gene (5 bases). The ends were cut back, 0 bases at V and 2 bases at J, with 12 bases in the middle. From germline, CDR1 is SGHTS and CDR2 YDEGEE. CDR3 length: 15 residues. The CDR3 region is CASSLGGLAAYEQYF. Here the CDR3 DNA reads TGTGCCAGCAGCTTGGGGGGTCTAGCCGCCTACGAGCAGTACTTC.

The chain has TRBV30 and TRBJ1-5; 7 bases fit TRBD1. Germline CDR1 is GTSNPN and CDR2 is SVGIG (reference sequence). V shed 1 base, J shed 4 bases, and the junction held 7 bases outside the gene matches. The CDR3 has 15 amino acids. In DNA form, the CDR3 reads TGTGCCTGGAGTGGCGGGGACAGTAGAAATCAGCCCCAGCATTTT. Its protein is CAWSGGDSRNQPQHF.

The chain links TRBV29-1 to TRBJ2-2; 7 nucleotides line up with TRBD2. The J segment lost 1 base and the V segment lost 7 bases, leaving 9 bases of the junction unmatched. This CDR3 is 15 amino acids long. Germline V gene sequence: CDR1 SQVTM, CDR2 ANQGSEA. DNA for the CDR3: TGCAGCGCGTCGACTAGCCCAGAGAACACCGGGGAGCTGTTTTTT. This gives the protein CSASTSPENTGELFF.

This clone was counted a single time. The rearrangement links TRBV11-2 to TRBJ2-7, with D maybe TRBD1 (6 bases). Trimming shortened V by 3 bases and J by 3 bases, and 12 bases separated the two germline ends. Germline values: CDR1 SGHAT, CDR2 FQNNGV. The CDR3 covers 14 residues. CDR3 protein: CASSFDRSHYEQYF. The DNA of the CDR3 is TGTGCCAGCAGCTTCGACAGGTCCCACTACGAGCAGTACTTC.

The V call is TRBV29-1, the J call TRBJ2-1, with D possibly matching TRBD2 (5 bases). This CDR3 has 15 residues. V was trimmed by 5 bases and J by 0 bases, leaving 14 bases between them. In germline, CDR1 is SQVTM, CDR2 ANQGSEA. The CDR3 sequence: CSVYARDISYNEQFF. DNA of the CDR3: TGCAGCGTTTACGCCCGGGATATCTCCTACAATGAGCAGTTCTTC.

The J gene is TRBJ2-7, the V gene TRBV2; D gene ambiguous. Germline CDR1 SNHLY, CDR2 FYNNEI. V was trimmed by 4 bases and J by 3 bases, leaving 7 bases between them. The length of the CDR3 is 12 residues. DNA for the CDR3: TGTGCCAGCAGTGTCCTAGACTACGAGCAGTACTTC. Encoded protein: CASSVLDYEQYF.

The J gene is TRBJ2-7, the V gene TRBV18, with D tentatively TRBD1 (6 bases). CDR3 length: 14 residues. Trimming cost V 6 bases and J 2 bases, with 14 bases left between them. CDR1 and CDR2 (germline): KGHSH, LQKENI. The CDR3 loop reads CASSQGTVTYEQYF. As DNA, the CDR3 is TGTGCCAGCTCTCAGGGGACGGTAACCTACGAGCAGTACTTC.

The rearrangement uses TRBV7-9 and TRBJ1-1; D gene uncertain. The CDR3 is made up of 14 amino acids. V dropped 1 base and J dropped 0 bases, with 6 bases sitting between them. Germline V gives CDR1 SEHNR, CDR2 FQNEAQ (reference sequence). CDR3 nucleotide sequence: TGTGCCAGCAGCTTAGGTTCAGTGAACACTGAAGCTTTCTTT. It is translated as CASSLGSVNTEAFF.

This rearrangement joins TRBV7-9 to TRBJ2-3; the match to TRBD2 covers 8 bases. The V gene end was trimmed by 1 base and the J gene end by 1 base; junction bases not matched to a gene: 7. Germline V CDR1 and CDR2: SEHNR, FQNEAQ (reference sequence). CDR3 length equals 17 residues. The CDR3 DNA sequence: TGTGCCAGCAGCTTAGAACCGGGACTAGACCGCACAGATACGCAGTATTTT. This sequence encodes CASSLEPGLDRTDTQYF.

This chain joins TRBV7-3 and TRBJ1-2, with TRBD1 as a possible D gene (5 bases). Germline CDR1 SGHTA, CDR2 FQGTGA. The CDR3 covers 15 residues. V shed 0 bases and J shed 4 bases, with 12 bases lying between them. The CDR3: CASSLTGPGGYGYTF. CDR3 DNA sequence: TGTGCCAGCAGCTTAACAGGACCCGGGGGCTATGGCTACACCTTC.

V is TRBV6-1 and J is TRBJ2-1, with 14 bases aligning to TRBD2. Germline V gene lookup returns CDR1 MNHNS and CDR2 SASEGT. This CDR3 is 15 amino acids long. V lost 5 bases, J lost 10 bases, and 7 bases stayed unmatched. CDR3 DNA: TGTGCCAGCAGTACGGGACTAGCGGGGGTTAGGGAGCAGTTCTTC. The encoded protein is CASSTGLAGVREQFF.

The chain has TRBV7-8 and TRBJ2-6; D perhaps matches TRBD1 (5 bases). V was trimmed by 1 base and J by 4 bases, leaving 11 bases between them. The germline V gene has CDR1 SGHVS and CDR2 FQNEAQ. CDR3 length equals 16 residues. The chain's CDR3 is CASSLVGASGANVLTF. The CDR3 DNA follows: TGTGCCAGCAGCTTAGTTGGGGCGTCGGGGGCCAACGTCCTGACTTTC.

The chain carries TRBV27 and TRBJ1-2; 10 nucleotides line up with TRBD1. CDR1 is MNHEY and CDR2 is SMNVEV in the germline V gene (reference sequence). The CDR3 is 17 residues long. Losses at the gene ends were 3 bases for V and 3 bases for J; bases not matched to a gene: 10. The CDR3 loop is CASSFLPDRGLDYGYTF. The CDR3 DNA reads TGTGCCAGCAGTTTCCTCCCTGACAGGGGGCTAGACTATGGCTACACCTTC.

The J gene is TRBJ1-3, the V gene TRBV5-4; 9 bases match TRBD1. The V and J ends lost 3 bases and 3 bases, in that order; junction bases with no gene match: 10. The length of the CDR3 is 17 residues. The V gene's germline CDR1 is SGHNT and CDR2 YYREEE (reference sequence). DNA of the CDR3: TGTGCCAGCAGCTCACCACTTCACAGGGGGCATGGAAACACCATATATTTT. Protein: CASSSPLHRGHGNTIYF. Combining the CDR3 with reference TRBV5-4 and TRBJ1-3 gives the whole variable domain ETGVTQSPTHLIKTRGQQVTLRCSSQSGHNTVSWYQQALGQGPQFIFQYYREEENGRGNFPPRFSGLQFPNYSSELNVNALELDDSALYLCASSSPLHRGHGNTIYFGEGSWLTVV.

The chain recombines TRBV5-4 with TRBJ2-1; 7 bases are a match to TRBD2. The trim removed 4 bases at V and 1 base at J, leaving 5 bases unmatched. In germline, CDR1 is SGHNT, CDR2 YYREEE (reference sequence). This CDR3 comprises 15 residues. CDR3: CASSPGGGSYNEQFF. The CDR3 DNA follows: TGTGCCAGCAGCCCGGGCGGGGGTTCCTACAATGAGCAGTTCTTC.

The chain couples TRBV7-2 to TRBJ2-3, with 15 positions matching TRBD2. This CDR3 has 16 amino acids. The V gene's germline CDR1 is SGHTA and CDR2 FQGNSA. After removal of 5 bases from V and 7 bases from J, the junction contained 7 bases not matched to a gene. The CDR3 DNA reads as TGTGCCAGCAGCGAACTCGGGACTAGCGGGGGGAATACGCAGTATTTT. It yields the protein CASSELGTSGGNTQYF.

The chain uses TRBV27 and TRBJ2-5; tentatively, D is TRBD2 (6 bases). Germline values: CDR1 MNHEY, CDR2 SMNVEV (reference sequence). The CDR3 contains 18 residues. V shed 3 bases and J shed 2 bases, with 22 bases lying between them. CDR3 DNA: TGTGCCAGCAGTTTTGGGTCCGGGGGTGGCGGAAGTCAAGAGACCCAGTACTTC. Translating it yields CASSFGSGGGGSQETQYF.

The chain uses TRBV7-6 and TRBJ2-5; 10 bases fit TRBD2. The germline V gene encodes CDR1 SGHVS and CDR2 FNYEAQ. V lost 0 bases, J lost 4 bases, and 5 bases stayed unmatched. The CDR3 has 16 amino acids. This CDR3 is CASSLARLAGVETQYF. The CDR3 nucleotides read TGTGCCAGCAGCTTAGCGCGGCTAGCGGGAGTAGAGACCCAGTACTTC.

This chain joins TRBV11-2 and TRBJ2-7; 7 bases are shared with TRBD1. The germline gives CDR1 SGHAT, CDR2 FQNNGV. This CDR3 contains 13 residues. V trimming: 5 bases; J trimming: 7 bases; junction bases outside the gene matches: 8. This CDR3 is CASSQDRKREQYF. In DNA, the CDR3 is TGTGCCAGCAGCCAGGACAGGAAACGGGAGCAGTACTTC. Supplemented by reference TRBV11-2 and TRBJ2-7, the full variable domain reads EAGVAQSPRYKIIEKRQSVAFWCNPISGHATLYWYQQILGQGPKLLIQFQNNGVVDDSQLPKDRFSAERLKGVDSTLKIQPAKLEDSAVYLCASSQDRKREQYFGPGTRLTVT.

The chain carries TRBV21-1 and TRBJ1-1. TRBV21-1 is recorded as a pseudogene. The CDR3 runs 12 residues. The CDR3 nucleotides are TGTGCCGGTATCCTCATCGAGACTGAAGCTTTCTTT. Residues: CAGILIETEAFF.

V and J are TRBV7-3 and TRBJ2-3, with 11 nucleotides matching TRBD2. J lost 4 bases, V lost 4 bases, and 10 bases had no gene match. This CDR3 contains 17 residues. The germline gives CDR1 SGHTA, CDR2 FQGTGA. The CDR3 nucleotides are TGTGCCAGCAGCTCTTTCCACCTAGCGGGGGGTGCAGATACGCAGTATTTT. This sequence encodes CASSSFHLAGGADTQYF.